Shown below are 29 T cell receptor beta chains from a single sample sequenced in a study of CD8+CD57+ T cells in acquired aplastic anemia. Genomic DNA templated the TCR beta VDJ and CDR3 profiling. Each CDR3 protein is one row after TCRdb ran MiXCR on the reads. The sample holds hundreds of thousands of distinct CDR3 sequences, about 70% seen once. The sequenced material came from sorted CD4+, CD8+, or CD8+CD57+ T cells (not recorded which) from PBMCs. The origin of the receptors is a human donor in good health, serving as a control.

The chain uses TRBV7-2 and TRBJ2-5, with TRBD2 matching over 8 bases. The CDR3 has 16 residues. Losses at the gene ends were 5 bases for V and 6 bases for J; bases not matched to a gene: 14. Germline assignment: CDR1 SGHTA and CDR2 FQGNSA. The CDR3 spells CASSQGLPGGPKTQYF. CDR3 bases: TGTGCCAGCAGCCAGGGACTACCGGGAGGGCCGAAGACCCAGTACTTC. Drawing the rest from reference TRBV7-2 and TRBJ2-5, the complete variable domain is GAGVSQSPSNKVTEKGKDVELRCDPISGHTALYWYRQSLGQGLEFLIYFQGNSAPDKSGLPSDRFSAERTGGSVSTLTIQRTQQEDSAVYLCASSQGLPGGPKTQYFGPGTRLLVL.

The chain is built from TRBV9 and TRBJ1-2; D call uncertain. V lost 5 bases and J lost 5, with 7 bases in between. The CDR3 contains 11 residues. Germline values: CDR1 SGDLS, CDR2 YYNGEE. CDR3 protein: CASSEMYGYTF. The DNA of the CDR3 is TGTGCCAGCAGTGAAATGTATGGCTACACCTTC.

This chain links TRBV7-2 with TRBJ1-4; possible D gene TRBD1, 5 bases. Germline V gene sequence: CDR1 SGHTA, CDR2 FQGNSA. V lost 5 bases to trimming and J lost 14 bases, with 24 bases between them. This CDR3 contains 15 residues. The CDR3, as DNA: TGTGCCAGCAGCGTCGCTCAGGGTGCTAATGAAACCCTGTTTTTT. Encoded protein: CASSVAQGANETLFF.

Ten or more counts support this clonotype. This chain joins TRBV9 and TRBJ2-3; D is perhaps TRBD2 (6 bases). This CDR3 is built from 15 residues. V was shortened by 4 bases and J by 3 bases, with 15 bases between the two germline ends. Germline V lookup: CDR1 SGDLS, CDR2 YYNGEE. The CDR3 DNA reads as TGTGCCAGCAGCCCTTTCGGGGGTAGTACAGATACGCAGTATTTT. Translation: CASSPFGGSTDTQYF.

This clonotype was observed a few times. The V and J genes are TRBV20-1 and TRBJ1-6; D unresolved. This CDR3 contains 15 residues. Germline CDR1 DFQATT, CDR2 SNEGSKA (reference sequence). Between the trimmed V and J ends, which lost 6 bases and 1 base, there was a span of 13 bases. CDR3 sequence: CSALPDGSYNSPLHF. The CDR3 DNA reads as TGCAGTGCCCTTCCTGACGGATCCTATAATTCACCCCTCCACTTT.

This chain uses TRBV5-8 with TRBJ2-2, with 9 bases lining up with TRBD1. Germline V gene data show CDR1 as SGHTS and CDR2 as YDEGEE. This CDR3 is built from 15 residues. With V trimmed by 2 bases and J by 3 bases, 2 bases remained unmatched. The CDR3 DNA reads as TGTGCCAGCAGCTTAGGACAGGGGTACACCGGGGAGCTGTTTTTT. Residues: CASSLGQGYTGELFF.

This chain connects TRBV7-8 to TRBJ2-7; 7 bases match TRBD2. The length of the CDR3 is 14 residues. V gave up 5 bases and J gave up 12 bases; unmatched junction bases: 16. The germline CDR1 and CDR2 sequences are SGHVS and FQNEAQ. The CDR3 here is CASSANSGRYDTYF. The CDR3 bases are TGTGCCAGCAGCGCGAATAGCGGGCGCTACGACACGTACTTC.

In its sample, this clonotype was seen many times. The gene calls are TRBV12-3 or TRBV12-4 and TRBJ2-1; TRBD1 agrees at 8 bases. The CDR3 length is 14 residues. The junction had 5 bases not matched to a gene; V was cut back by 6 bases and J by 4 bases. The CDR3 loop is CASSQGAPYNEQFF. The CDR3 nucleotides read TGTGCCAGCAGCCAGGGGGCGCCTTACAATGAGCAGTTCTTC.

In the case of this clonotype: The CDR3 does not close with the conserved phenylalanine or tryptophan, likely indicating a read error. The DNA is omitted, as the CDR3 cannot be located on it reliably, and the CDR3 follows TCRdb's listing. V is TRBV7-3 and J is TRBJ1-5. Germline CDR1 SGHTA, CDR2 FQGTGA. Termini included, the CDR3 measures 12 amino acids. The CDR3 sequence is CASSQRGQASYT.

The chain recombines TRBV5-5 with TRBJ1-6, with D tentatively TRBD1 (5 bases). V dropped 5 bases and J dropped 10 bases, with 16 bases sitting between them. Germline CDR1 is SGHKS and CDR2 is YYEKEE (reference sequence). The CDR3 totals 14 residues. The CDR3, as DNA: TGTGCCAGCAGTCAGATAGGGGTCCTCTCACCCCTCCACTTT. Translating gives CASSQIGVLSPLHF. The variable domain in full, completed from reference TRBV5-5 and TRBJ1-6, reads DAGVTQSPTHLIKTRGQQVTLRCSPISGHKSVSWYQQVLGQGPQFIFQYYEKEERGRGNFPDRFSARQFPNYSSELNVNALLLGDSALYLCASSQIGVLSPLHFGNGTRLTVT.

The gene calls are TRBV12-3 or TRBV12-4 and TRBJ2-2; D may be TRBD1 or TRBD2 (5 bases each). V was clipped by 7 bases and J by 4 bases, with 16 bases between them. The CDR3 has 15 amino acids. The CDR3 DNA is TGTGCCAGCACCGCCGGGACCTTGATCACCGGGGAGCTGTTTTTT. It codes for CASTAGTLITGELFF.

The chain uses TRBV19 and TRBJ1-2; D is unresolved. The ends were cut back, 5 bases at V and 14 bases at J, with 27 bases in the middle. Germline V gene lookup returns CDR1 LNHDA and CDR2 SQIVND (reference sequence). There are 15 residues in the CDR3. Written as DNA, the CDR3 is TGTGCCAGTAGTCAATCCGCCGGGCCACTATCCGGCGATACCTTC. Protein product: CASSQSAGPLSGDTF.

This clonotype was counted once. The V call is TRBV9, the J call TRBJ2-5, with 9 bases that match TRBD2. Germline V lookup: CDR1 SGDLS, CDR2 YYNGEE. The ends lost 4 bases at V and 9 bases at J; junction bases unmatched: 13. The CDR3 loop spans 15 amino acids. CDR3 protein: CASSFKASGEEPQYF. CDR3 DNA sequence: TGTGCCAGCAGCTTTAAGGCTAGCGGGGAGGAGCCCCAGTACTTC.

The CDR3 DNA is TGCAGTGCACACCTGAACACTGAAGCTTTCTTT. Amino acid sequence: CSAHLNTEAFF. This sequence joins TRBV20-1 and TRBJ1-1; the D is unclear. CDR1 DFQATT and CDR2 SNEGSKA come from the germline V gene (reference sequence). Trimming stripped 6 bases from V and 0 bases from J, with 5 bases between. The CDR3 is 11 residues long.

This clonotype was counted only a few times. The rearrangement uses TRBV9 and TRBJ2-1, with D perhaps matching TRBD2 (7 bases). V was shortened by 3 bases and J by 6 bases, with 19 bases between the two germline ends. CDR1 and CDR2 (germline): SGDLS, YYNGEE. The CDR3 sequence is 16 residues long. As DNA, the CDR3 is TGTGCCAGCAGCGAAGGGGTGGGGGGGGCCCTCAATGAGCAGTTCTTC. The encoded protein is CASSEGVGGALNEQFF.

Notes on this clonotype: A single base separates this from a much larger clone, so it may be a read error. The chain carries TRBV30 and TRBJ1-5; D may be TRBD1 (5 bases). The V end was cut by 5 bases, the J end by 2 bases, with 16 bases between. CDR1 and CDR2 from the germline V gene are GTSNPN and SVGIG (reference sequence). The CDR3 spans 15 residues. As DNA, the CDR3 is TGTGCCTGGGGCCCGGTCGGGGGTGGCAATCAGCCCCAGCATTTT. Its translation is CAWGPVGGGNQPQHF.

About this clonotype itself: The junction departs from the called germline gene at one end, perhaps through a read error. The chain has TRBV6-4 and TRBJ1-5, with 7 bases aligning to TRBD1. Germline values: CDR1 MRHNA, CDR2 SNTAGT. The CDR3 spans 15 residues. CDR3 nucleotides: TGTGCCATCAGTTTGACAGGGAATGGCAATCAGCCCCAGCATTTT. Translating it yields CAISLTGNGNQPQHF.

Details on this clonotype: One end of the junction varies from germline; a read error may be responsible. V gene TRBV7-8 combines with J gene TRBJ1-4; D is ambiguous. Germline V lookup: CDR1 SGHVS, CDR2 FQNEAQ. The CDR3 is 14 amino acids. The chain's CDR3 is CAREGKDYHEKMFF. CDR3 coding DNA: TGTGCCAGGGAAGGGAAAGACTATCATGAAAAAATGTTTTTT.

This clonotype was detected many times. The chain carries TRBV10-3 and TRBJ2-1; a possible D gene is TRBD2 (6 bases). This CDR3 region has 12 residues. V was cut by 11 bases and J by 5 bases, with 13 bases left in between. Germline CDR1 ENHRY, CDR2 SYGVKD. DNA for the CDR3: TGTGCCGTAAGGGAGGCCAACAATGAGCAGTTCTTC. Residues: CAVREANNEQFF.

This chain links TRBV19 with TRBJ1-2; TRBD1 is a possible D gene (5 bases). Germline V gives CDR1 LNHDA, CDR2 SQIVND (reference sequence). The CDR3 runs to 16 residues. V lost 7 bases to trimming and J lost 3 bases, with 21 bases between them. The DNA of the CDR3 is TGTGCCAGTACCCCTGGGGATACGGGGGTCGACTATGGCTACACCTTC. Its translation is CASTPGDTGVDYGYTF.

The V gene is TRBV5-6, the J gene TRBJ1-4, with TRBD1 as a possible D gene (5 bases). V was cut by 4 bases and J by 7 bases, with 20 bases left in between. Looked up from germline, CDR1 is SGHDT and CDR2 is YYEEEE. The length of the CDR3 is 16 residues. The CDR3 is CASSPGSRGFSEKLFF. DNA for the CDR3: TGTGCCAGCAGCCCCGGGAGTAGGGGATTTTCTGAAAAACTGTTTTTT.

This sequence joins TRBV6-5 and TRBJ2-5, with 12 positions matching TRBD2. Trimming took 5 bases from V and 7 from J; bases not matched to a gene: 5. The germline CDR1 and CDR2 sequences are MNHEY and SVGAGI. The length of the CDR3 is 14 residues. CDR3 nucleotides: TGTGCCAGCAGTACTAGCGGGGGGCGGTGGACCCAGTACTTC. Translation: CASSTSGGRWTQYF.

Of note for this clonotype: The junction departs from germline at one end; a sequencing error may be responsible. The V call is TRBV7-2, the J call TRBJ2-1; no clear D. The CDR3 is 14 residues long. Per germline, CDR1 SGHTA and CDR2 FQGNSA. CDR3 in amino acids: CASSLAGVTNEKLF. The DNA of the CDR3 is TGTGCCAGCAGCTTAGCAGGAGTAACTAATGAAAAACTCTTC.

V and J are TRBV20-1 and TRBJ1-4, with D possibly TRBD1 on 5 matching bases. The CDR3 contains 12 residues. V was clipped by 6 bases and J by 3 bases, with 8 bases between them. Germline lookup yields CDR1 DFQATT and CDR2 SNEGSKA (reference sequence). The CDR3 protein is CSAGGANEKLFF. The CDR3, as DNA: TGCAGTGCGGGGGGGGCTAATGAAAAACTGTTTTTT.

This clonotype occurred many times. The rearrangement links TRBV30 to TRBJ1-5, with D unclear. Germline V gene sequence: CDR1 GTSNPN, CDR2 SVGIG (reference sequence). V gave up 0 bases and J gave up 4 bases, with 7 bases separating them. This CDR3 spans 13 amino acids. The DNA of the CDR3 is TGTGCCTGGAGTGTGGACTCGAATCAGCCCCAGCATTTT. Encoded protein: CAWSVDSNQPQHF. Looking up the rest from reference TRBV30 and TRBJ1-5 gives the full variable domain: SQTIHQWPATLVQPVGSPLSLECTVEGTSNPNLYWYRQAAGRGLQLLFYSVGIGQISSEVPQNLSASRPQDRQFILSSKKLLLSDSGFYLCAWSVDSNQPQHFGDGTRLSIL.

This chain joins TRBV7-6 and TRBJ1-6, with D hard to call. Germline V gene sequence: CDR1 SGHVS, CDR2 FNYEAQ. This CDR3 spans 14 amino acids. With 8 bases removed from V and 15 bases from J, the gap between germline ends came to 23 bases. The DNA of the CDR3 is TGTGCCAGCCTCGAGGGTCCGGACTACTTGCTCCTCCACTTT. Its protein is CASLEGPDYLLLHF. Full variable domain (remainder filled in from reference TRBV7-6 and TRBJ1-6): GAGVSQSPRYKVTKRGQDVALRCDPISGHVSLYWYRQALGQGPEFLTYFNYEAQQDKSGLPNDRFSAERPEGSISTLTIQRTEQRDSAMYRCASLEGPDYLLLHFGNGTRLTVT.

This rearrangement joins TRBV7-7 to TRBJ2-5; D is unresolved. The CDR3 extends over 13 amino acids. V lost 2 bases and J 3 bases, leaving 7 bases between the germline ends. The germline gives CDR1 SSHAT, CDR2 FNYEAQ (reference sequence). The CDR3 bases are TGTGCCAGCAGCTTACAGTACGAAGAGACCCAGTACTTC. This sequence encodes CASSLQYEETQYF.

This chain connects TRBV6-1 to TRBJ1-4, with D perhaps TRBD1 (5 bases). The CDR3 runs 12 residues. CDR1 and CDR2 from the germline V gene are MNHNS and SASEGT. Trimming left V 6 bases short and J 8 bases short, with 10 bases between. The CDR3 is CASSATGEKLFF. The CDR3 DNA reads as TGTGCCAGCAGCGCTACAGGAGAAAAACTGTTTTTT.

Comments on this clonotype: As the CDR3 is not closed by the conserved phenylalanine or tryptophan, this likely results from a read error. The DNA is omitted, as the CDR3 cannot be located on it reliably, and the CDR3 follows TCRdb's listing. V gene TRBV15 combines with J gene TRBJ1-6. Germline CDR1 is LNHNV and CDR2 is YYDKDF (reference sequence). Ends included, the CDR3 has 16 residues. The CDR3 sequence: CATSRGSSNHHQHLGD.